This T cell receptor (beta chain) emerged from a study of shared clonotypes between healthy human individuals. From germline, CDR1 is MNHNS and CDR2 SASEGT. V was clipped by 7 bases and J by 9 bases, with 16 bases between them. The CDR3 contains 13 residues. The protocol was immunoSEQ multiplex PCR, while the TCRdb copy is restricted to in-frame clones and leaves out a portion. The table shows roughly 2 million clones, with approximately 96% occurring only once. J is TRBJ2-1 and V is TRBV6-1; the D gene could be TRBD1 or TRBD2 (5 bases each). This TCR came from a man in his late teens or twenties in good health. The sample taken for sequencing was naive CD4+ T cells sorted from blood. Noted subset: CD45RA+ positively selected. CDR3: CASTEEGTREQFF. DNA of the CDR3: TGTGCCAGCACCGAAGAAGGGACGCGTGAGCAGTTCTTC.